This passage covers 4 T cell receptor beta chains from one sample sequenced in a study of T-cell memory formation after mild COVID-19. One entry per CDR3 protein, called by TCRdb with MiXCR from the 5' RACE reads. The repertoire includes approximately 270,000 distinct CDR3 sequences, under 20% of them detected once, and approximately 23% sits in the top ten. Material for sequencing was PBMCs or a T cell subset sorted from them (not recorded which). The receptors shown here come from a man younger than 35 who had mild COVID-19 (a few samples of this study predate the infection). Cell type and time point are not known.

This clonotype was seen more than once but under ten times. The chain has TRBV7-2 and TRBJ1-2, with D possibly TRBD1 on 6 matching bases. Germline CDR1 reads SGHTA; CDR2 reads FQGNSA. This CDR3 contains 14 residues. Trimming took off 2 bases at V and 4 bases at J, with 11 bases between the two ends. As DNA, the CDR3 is TGTGCCAGCAGCTTACAGGGGCAGGGCTATGGCTACACCTTC. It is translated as CASSLQGQGYGYTF.

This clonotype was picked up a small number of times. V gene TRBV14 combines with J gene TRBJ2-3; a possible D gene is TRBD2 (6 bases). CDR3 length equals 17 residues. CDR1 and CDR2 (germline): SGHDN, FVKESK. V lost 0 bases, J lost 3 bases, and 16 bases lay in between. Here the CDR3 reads CASSQDGASDPTDTQYF. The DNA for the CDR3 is TGTGCCAGCAGCCAAGACGGAGCTAGCGACCCGACAGATACGCAGTATTTT.

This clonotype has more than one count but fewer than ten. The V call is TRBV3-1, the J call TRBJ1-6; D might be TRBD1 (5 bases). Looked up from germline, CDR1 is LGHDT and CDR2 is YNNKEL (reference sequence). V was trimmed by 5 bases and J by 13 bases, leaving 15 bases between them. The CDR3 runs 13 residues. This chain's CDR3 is CASSLSTGLPLHF. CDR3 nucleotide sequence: TGTGCCAGCAGCTTGTCGACGGGACTCCCCCTCCACTTT. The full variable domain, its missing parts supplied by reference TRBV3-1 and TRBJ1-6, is DTAVSQTPKYLVTQMGNDKSIKCEQNLGHDTMYWYKQDSKKFLKIMFSYNNKELIINETVPNRFSPKSPDKAHLNLHINSLELGDSAVYFCASSLSTGLPLHFGNGTRLTVT.

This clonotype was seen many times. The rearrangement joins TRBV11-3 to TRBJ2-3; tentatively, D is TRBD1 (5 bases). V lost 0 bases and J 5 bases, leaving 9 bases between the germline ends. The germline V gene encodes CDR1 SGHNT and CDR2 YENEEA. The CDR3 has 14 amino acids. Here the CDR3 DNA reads TGTGCCAGCAGCTTAGAGGGGCTGGGAGATACGCAGTATTTT. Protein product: CASSLEGLGDTQYF.